These T cell receptor beta chains were read from a single sample in a study of blood T cell repertoires in COVID-19. Measured with immunoSEQ multiplex PCR; TCRdb has only the in-frame clones, and not every one. The data show 84,000 or so clones, around four fifths seen once. Sequenced input: peripheral blood. The receptors derive from a human donor in a cohort sampled during active COVID-19. The CDR3 runs from the conserved cysteine through the conserved F or W. A D gene is named only where the DNA matches it firmly. Expanded clones get a size class; other rows say once, few or many, or leave the size out.

J gene: TRBJ2-7
D gene: TRBD2
clone size: .
V gene: TRBV6-2/TRBV6-3
CDR3 protein: CASSLAGAPQVEQYF
CDR3 DNA: TGTGCCAGCAGCCTAGCGGGCGCTCCCCAAGTCGAGCAGTACTTC

J gene: TRBJ2-2
D gene: TRBD2
clone size: .
V gene: TRBV5-1
CDR3 protein: CASSLVGTRTSAVGELFF
CDR3 DNA: TGCGCCAGCAGCTTGGTTGGTACCAGGACTAGCGCGGTCGGGGAGCTGTTTTTT

J gene: TRBJ2-7
D gene: TRBD1
clone size: .
V gene: TRBV5-1
CDR3 protein: CASSYGQGPAYEQYF
CDR3 DNA: TGCGCCAGCAGCTACGGACAGGGGCCAGCCTACGAGCAGTACTTC

J gene: TRBJ1-2
D gene: TRBD1
clone size: few
V gene: TRBV4-1
CDR3 protein: CASSQAQGTANYGYTF
CDR3 DNA: TGCGCCAGCAGCCAAGCCCAAGGGACAGCCAACTATGGCTACACCTTC

J gene: TRBJ2-1
D gene: TRBD2
clone size: once
V gene: TRBV7-9
CDR3 protein: CASGGLGGEQFF
CDR3 DNA: TGTGCCAGCGGGGGACTAGGTGGAGAGCAGTTCTTC

J gene: TRBJ2-7
D gene: TRBD2
clone size: .
V gene: TRBV12-3/TRBV12-4
CDR3 protein: CASSFIREGEQYF
CDR3 DNA: TGTGCCAGCAGTTTTATAAGGGAGGGCGAGCAGTACTTC

J gene: TRBJ2-7
D gene: .
clone size: .
V gene: TRBV6-5
CDR3 protein: CASSYIAGHSYEQYF
CDR3 DNA: TGTGCCAGCAGTTACATTGCAGGGCACTCCTACGAGCAGTACTTC

J gene: TRBJ1-4
D gene: .
clone size: .
V gene: TRBV15
CDR3 protein: CATSRDRQANEKLFF
CDR3 DNA: TGTGCCACCAGCAGAGATAGGCAGGCTAATGAAAAACTGTTTTTT

J gene: TRBJ1-2
D gene: .
clone size: .
V gene: TRBV30
CDR3 protein: CALRGGDYGYTF
CDR3 DNA: TGTGCCCTCAGAGGGGGAGACTATGGCTACACCTTC

J gene: TRBJ2-6
D gene: .
clone size: .
V gene: TRBV7-2
CDR3 protein: CASSLMRVTGANVLTF
CDR3 DNA: TGCGCCAGCAGCTTAATGCGGGTCACTGGGGCCAACGTCCTGACTTTC

J gene: TRBJ1-1
D gene: .
clone size: .
V gene: TRBV5-4
CDR3 protein: CASVGGSLDTEAFF
CDR3 DNA: TGTGCCAGCGTGGGGGGGTCCTTGGACACTGAAGCTTTCTTT

J gene: TRBJ1-2
D gene: .
clone size: few
V gene: TRBV7-2
CDR3 protein: CASSWPDSANYGYTF
CDR3 DNA: TGTGCCAGCAGCTGGCCGGACAGCGCTAACTATGGCTACACCTTC

J gene: TRBJ2-5
D gene: .
clone size: .
V gene: TRBV11-2
CDR3 protein: CASSFTTGRQETQYF
CDR3 DNA: TGTGCCAGCAGCTTCACGACAGGACGCCAAGAGACCCAGTACTTC

J gene: TRBJ2-3
D gene: TRBD1
clone size: .
V gene: TRBV5-4
CDR3 protein: CASSRGTGANTDTQYF
CDR3 DNA: TGTGCCAGCAGCCGCGGGACAGGGGCGAACACAGATACGCAGTATTTT

J gene: TRBJ1-1
D gene: .
clone size: .
V gene: TRBV27
CDR3 protein: CASRGQSMNTEAFF
CDR3 DNA: TGTGCCAGCAGAGGACAGTCTATGAACACTGAAGCTTTCTTT

J gene: TRBJ1-4
D gene: .
clone size: .
V gene: TRBV25-1
CDR3 protein: CASSEWRGATNEKLFF
CDR3 DNA: TGTGCCAGCAGTGAATGGCGGGGGGCGACTAATGAAAAACTGTTTTTT

J gene: TRBJ1-1
D gene: TRBD1
clone size: .
V gene: TRBV7-9
CDR3 protein: CASSPRQGAKDTEAFF
CDR3 DNA: TGTGCCAGCAGCCCAAGACAGGGGGCAAAGGACACTGAAGCTTTCTTT

J gene: TRBJ2-4
D gene: TRBD2
clone size: .
V gene: TRBV5-8
CDR3 protein: CASNLAGGGKNIQYF
CDR3 DNA: TGTGCCAGCAACCTAGCGGGGGGAGGCAAAAACATTCAGTACTTC

J gene: TRBJ1-5
D gene: .
clone size: .
V gene: TRBV6-5
CDR3 protein: CASSFSGASNQPQHF
CDR3 DNA: TGTGCCAGCAGTTTCTCAGGGGCGAGCAATCAGCCCCAGCATTTT

J gene: TRBJ1-1
D gene: .
clone size: .
V gene: TRBV6-5
CDR3 protein: CASSYSTGRSEAFF
CDR3 DNA: TGTGCCAGCAGTTACTCTACAGGGAGATCTGAAGCTTTCTTT

J gene: TRBJ2-7
D gene: TRBD2
clone size: .
V gene: TRBV15
CDR3 protein: CATSKAGGRVEQYF
CDR3 DNA: TGTGCCACCAGCAAAGCGGGGGGGCGGGTCGAGCAGTACTTC

J gene: TRBJ1-1
D gene: .
clone size: .
V gene: TRBV6-5
CDR3 protein: CASSYSQESTEAFF
CDR3 DNA: TGTGCCAGCAGTTACTCCCAAGAGAGCACTGAAGCTTTCTTT

J gene: TRBJ1-2
D gene: TRBD1
clone size: .
V gene: TRBV6-5
CDR3 protein: CASRAGQGTNYGYTF
CDR3 DNA: TGTGCCAGCAGAGCAGGACAGGGGACTAACTATGGCTACACCTTC

J gene: TRBJ1-5
D gene: .
clone size: .
V gene: TRBV7-2
CDR3 protein: CASSLAGRGNQPQHF
CDR3 DNA: TGTGCCAGCAGCTTAGCTGGCAGGGGCAATCAGCCCCAGCATTTT

J gene: TRBJ2-5
D gene: .
clone size: .
V gene: TRBV12-3/TRBV12-4
CDR3 protein: CASSLHQETQYF
CDR3 DNA: TGTGCCAGCAGTCTACACCAAGAGACCCAGTACTTC

J gene: TRBJ2-1
D gene: .
clone size: once
V gene: TRBV5-1
CDR3 protein: CASSLVGQDIWGTYNEQFF
CDR3 DNA: TGCGCCAGCAGCTTGGTGGGACAAGATATTTGGGGGACCTACAATGAGCAGTTCTTC

J gene: TRBJ1-5
D gene: .
clone size: .
V gene: TRBV28
CDR3 protein: CATRTENKRYSNQPQHF
CDR3 DNA: TGTGCCACAAGGACAGAGAATAAGAGATATAGCAATCAGCCCCAGCATTTT

J gene: TRBJ1-3
D gene: TRBD1
clone size: .
V gene: TRBV7-2
CDR3 protein: CASSWTGIAGNTIYF
CDR3 DNA: TGTGCCAGCAGCTGGACAGGGATTGCCGGAAACACCATATATTTT

J gene: TRBJ1-2
D gene: .
clone size: .
V gene: TRBV12-3/TRBV12-4
CDR3 protein: CASSLVQGSGYTF
CDR3 DNA: TGTGCCAGCAGTTTGGTGCAGGGGTCTGGCTACACCTTC

J gene: TRBJ2-1
D gene: .
clone size: .
V gene: TRBV27
CDR3 protein: CASSWGGARSEQFF
CDR3 DNA: TGTGCCAGCAGTTGGGGGGGGGCGCGGAGTGAGCAGTTCTTC

J gene: TRBJ2-5
D gene: .
clone size: .
V gene: TRBV3-1/TRBV3-2
CDR3 protein: CASSQFLPGLETQYF
CDR3 DNA: TGTGCCAGCAGCCAATTTCTTCCGGGACTCGAGACCCAGTACTTC

J gene: TRBJ1-1
D gene: .
clone size: few
V gene: TRBV5-1
CDR3 protein: CASSLQGRVGEAFF
CDR3 DNA: TGCGCCAGCAGCTTGCAGGGGCGCGTGGGTGAAGCTTTCTTT

J gene: TRBJ2-7
D gene: .
clone size: .
V gene: TRBV10-3
CDR3 protein: CAISEGGMGYEQYF
CDR3 DNA: TGTGCCATCAGTGAAGGCGGGATGGGCTACGAGCAGTACTTC

J gene: TRBJ1-1
D gene: .
clone size: .
V gene: TRBV19
CDR3 protein: CASSANRRLNTEAFF
CDR3 DNA: TGTGCCAGTAGTGCCAACAGGCGCCTTAACACTGAAGCTTTCTTT

J gene: TRBJ2-1
D gene: TRBD2
clone size: .
V gene: TRBV7-6
CDR3 protein: CASRARTSGRDEQFF
CDR3 DNA: TGTGCCAGCAGGGCTCGGACTAGCGGGCGCGATGAGCAGTTCTTC

J gene: TRBJ1-6
D gene: .
clone size: .
V gene: TRBV5-6
CDR3 protein: CASSLGRRRSPLHF
CDR3 DNA: TGTGCCAGCAGCTTAGGGAGGCGGAGGTCACCCCTCCACTTT

J gene: TRBJ2-3
D gene: TRBD1
clone size: .
V gene: TRBV29-1
CDR3 protein: CSAGTGANKAQYF
CDR3 DNA: TGCAGCGCCGGGACAGGGGCAAACAAAGCGCAGTATTTT

J gene: TRBJ1-4
D gene: .
clone size: few
V gene: TRBV6-5
CDR3 protein: CASSPSPTNEKLFF
CDR3 DNA: TGTGCCAGCAGCCCCTCTCCAACTAATGAAAAACTGTTTTTT

J gene: TRBJ1-5
D gene: .
clone size: once
V gene: TRBV7-9
CDR3 protein: CASSLGGGNQPQHF
CDR3 DNA: TGTGCCAGCAGCTTAGGAGGGGGAAATCAGCCCCAGCATTTT

J gene: TRBJ2-7
D gene: TRBD1
clone size: .
V gene: TRBV5-1
CDR3 protein: CASSWDRAEQYF
CDR3 DNA: TGCGCCAGCAGCTGGGACAGGGCGGAGCAGTACTTC

J gene: TRBJ1-5
D gene: .
clone size: .
V gene: TRBV18
CDR3 protein: CASCDSNQPQHF
CDR3 DNA: TGTGCCAGCTGCGATAGCAATCAGCCCCAGCATTTT

J gene: TRBJ1-3
D gene: .
clone size: .
V gene: TRBV11-2
CDR3 protein: CASSLVNRVGGNTIYF
CDR3 DNA: TGTGCCAGCAGCTTAGTTAACAGGGTCGGTGGAAACACCATATATTTT

J gene: TRBJ1-1
D gene: .
clone size: .
V gene: TRBV19
CDR3 protein: CASTLMGGTEAFF
CDR3 DNA: TGTGCCAGTACCCTTATGGGAGGGACTGAAGCTTTCTTT

J gene: TRBJ2-3
D gene: .
clone size: .
V gene: TRBV3-1/TRBV3-2
CDR3 protein: CASSHFKSPQYF
CDR3 DNA: TGTGCCAGCAGCCATTTCAAGAGCCCGCAGTATTTT

J gene: TRBJ1-5
D gene: TRBD1
clone size: .
V gene: TRBV7-2
CDR3 protein: CASSRTGVSNQPQHF
CDR3 DNA: TGTGCCAGCAGCCGCACAGGGGTGAGCAATCAGCCCCAGCATTTT

J gene: TRBJ1-6
D gene: .
clone size: few
V gene: TRBV27
CDR3 protein: CASSFHSLNSPLHF
CDR3 DNA: TGTGCCAGCAGTTTTCACAGTCTTAATTCACCCCTCCACTTT

J gene: TRBJ2-7
D gene: .
clone size: .
V gene: TRBV20-1
CDR3 protein: CSPRGGSEQYF
CDR3 DNA: TGCAGTCCGAGGGGGGGGTCCGAGCAGTACTTC

J gene: TRBJ1-4
D gene: .
clone size: .
V gene: TRBV6-5
CDR3 protein: CASRPLGGANEKLFF
CDR3 DNA: TGTGCCAGCAGACCCTTGGGGGGAGCTAATGAAAAACTGTTTTTT

J gene: TRBJ2-2
D gene: TRBD1
clone size: .
V gene: TRBV10-1
CDR3 protein: CASSRGQGAITGELFF
CDR3 DNA: TGCGCCAGCAGCCGTGGACAGGGGGCAATCACCGGGGAGCTGTTTTTT

J gene: TRBJ1-2
D gene: .
clone size: few
V gene: TRBV4-2
CDR3 protein: CASSQDRGPSNYGYTF
CDR3 DNA: TGTGCCAGCAGCCAAGATAGGGGCCCATCTAACTATGGCTACACCTTC

J gene: TRBJ2-2
D gene: .
clone size: few
V gene: TRBV18
CDR3 protein: CASSPRPRQGAIGELFF
CDR3 DNA: TGTGCCAGCTCACCTCGACCTCGGCAGGGCGCTATCGGGGAGCTGTTTTTT

J gene: TRBJ1-3
D gene: .
clone size: .
V gene: TRBV28
CDR3 protein: CASRKGFWVGNTIYF
CDR3 DNA: TGTGCCAGCAGAAAGGGGTTTTGGGTCGGAAACACCATATATTTT

J gene: TRBJ2-3
D gene: TRBD1
clone size: .
V gene: TRBV7-6
CDR3 protein: CASSPRTGGLGTDTQYF
CDR3 DNA: TGTGCCAGCAGCCCCCGGACAGGGGGGTTGGGCACAGATACGCAGTATTTT

J gene: TRBJ2-3
D gene: TRBD1
clone size: .
V gene: TRBV7-3
CDR3 protein: CASSTGQNTDTQYF
CDR3 DNA: TGTGCCAGCAGCACGGGACAGAACACAGATACGCAGTATTTT

J gene: TRBJ1-1
D gene: .
clone size: .
V gene: TRBV5-8
CDR3 protein: CASSLTPSTEAFF
CDR3 DNA: TGTGCCAGCAGCTTGACTCCTTCGACTGAAGCTTTCTTT